This T cell receptor beta chain was obtained from a study of cytomegalovirus exposure and HLA in healthy donors. Overall study context: A preliminary data release comprised roughly 85 million unique TCRs obtained from HLA-typed donors.

Germline V gene data show CDR1 as SGHDT and CDR2 as YYEEEE. The CDR3 is 14 residues long. Trimming pared 0 bases from V and 3 bases from J, leaving 10 bases between. PCR was performed using 60 Vbeta and 13 Jbeta primers. TCRdb keeps only in-frame clones here, not all; method: immunoSEQ multiplex PCR. The data contain 73,000 or so clones, more than 65% of them singletons. Sequences were obtained from PBMCs. The rearrangement uses TRBV5-6 and TRBJ2-7; TRBD1 might be the D (6 bases). This TCR derives from a woman in her thirties or forties in good health and CMV-seropositive. The CDR3 protein is CASSLARGVYEQYF. DNA for the CDR3: TGTGCCAGCAGCTTGGCCAGGGGAGTCTACGAGCAGTACTTC. Looking up the rest from reference TRBV5-6 and TRBJ2-7 gives the full variable domain: DAGVTQSPTHLIKTRGQQVTLRCSPKSGHDTVSWYQQALGQGPQFIFQYYEEEERQRGNFPDRFSGHQFPNYSSELNVNALLLGDSALYLCASSLARGVYEQYFGPGTRLTVT.